The rows below give T cell receptor beta chains drawn from one sample of a study of T-cell reconstitution after alpha-beta-depleted transplantation in children. TCRdb used MiXCR to reprocess the PCR reads, holding one entry per CDR3 protein. This table has hundreds of thousands of distinct CDR3 sequences, around 10% appearing once. The specimen comprised peripheral blood, sampled 180 days after TCRalphabeta/CD19-depleted stem cell transplant. The receptors shown here come from a male patient aged 2 to 10 who had a stem cell transplant for chronic granulomatous disease, so the T cells may come from the graft donor. The CDR3 runs from the conserved cysteine through the conserved F or W. Each record gives: J gene, D gene, clone size, V gene, CDR3 protein, CDR3 DNA. D genes are given only for firm matches. Not all rows give a size; the values are once, few, many and, for expanded clones, a class.

TRBJ1-2 | - | many | TRBV6-6 | CASSPGPGYTF | TGTGCCAGCAGCCCCGGACCAGGCTACACCTTC
TRBJ2-3 | - | - | TRBV12-3/TRBV12-4 | CASVEDSTDTQYF | TGTGCCAGCGTTGAAGACAGCACAGATACGCAGTATTTT
TRBJ2-5 | - | many | TRBV5-1 | CASSLGVGRGGETQYF | TGCGCCAGCAGCTTGGGAGTGGGCCGAGGCGGAGAGACCCAGTACTTC
TRBJ1-3 | - | many | TRBV5-1 | CASSEGGNTIYF | TGCGCCAGCAGTGAGGGGGGAAACACCATATATTTT
TRBJ2-5 | - | few | TRBV18 | CASSGEETQYF | TGTGCCAGCTCAGGCGAAGAGACCCAGTACTTC
TRBJ2-7 | TRBD1 | many | TRBV27 | CASSLSGPGQAQSYEQYF | TGTGCCAGCAGTTTATCGGGCCCCGGACAGGCCCAGTCCTACGAGCAGTACTTC
TRBJ1-2 | TRBD1 | many | TRBV5-6 | CASSGGQGNGYTF | TGTGCCAGCAGCGGGGGACAGGGAAATGGCTACACCTTC
TRBJ2-3 | TRBD2 | few | TRBV11-2 | CASSPPGEKRGDTDTQYF | TGTGCCAGCAGCCCCCCTGGGGAAAAGCGGGGGGACACAGATACGCAGTATTTT
TRBJ2-7 | TRBD2 | many | TRBV4-2 | CASSQEIGGNGEQYF | TGTGCCAGCAGCCAAGAGATCGGGGGGAATGGCGAGCAGTACTTC
TRBJ1-2 | - | many | TRBV12-3/TRBV12-4 | CASSLKPRTAANYGYTF | TGTGCCAGCAGTTTAAAACCCCGGACAGCCGCTAACTATGGCTACACCTTC
TRBJ2-7 | - | few | TRBV18 | CASATAGGDYEQYF | TGTGCCAGTGCAACCGCAGGGGGGGACTACGAGCAGTACTTC
TRBJ2-7 | TRBD1 | many | TRBV7-9 | CASSLVGQGYEQYF | TGTGCCAGCAGCTTAGTGGGACAGGGATACGAGCAGTACTTC
TRBJ1-6 | - | many | TRBV3-1 | CASSQVAGSTPLHF | TGTGCCAGCAGCCAAGTAGCCGGCTCGACACCCCTCCACTTT
TRBJ2-7 | TRBD1 | many | TRBV18 | CASSPTLPTGGKEQYF | TGTGCCAGCTCACCCACACTCCCAACAGGGGGCAAAGAGCAGTACTTC
TRBJ2-1 | TRBD1 | many | TRBV19 | CASSWKGASQFF | TGTGCCAGTAGTTGGAAGGGGGCTAGTCAGTTCTTC
TRBJ2-3 | - | few | TRBV7-9 | CASSPGHDTQYF | TGTGCCAGCAGCCCCGGCCATGATACGCAGTATTTT
TRBJ2-5 | - | many | TRBV29-1 | CSASLQETQYF | TGCAGCGCCTCCCTACAAGAGACCCAGTACTTC
TRBJ2-1 | - | many | TRBV12-3/TRBV12-4 | CASKEGEERHEQFF | TGTGCCAGCAAGGAGGGGGAGGAGCGGCATGAGCAGTTCTTC
TRBJ2-7 | - | few | TRBV20-1 | CSYRGRATYEQYF | TGCAGTTATCGTGGTAGGGCCACTTACGAGCAGTACTTC
TRBJ1-1 | - | many | TRBV20-1 | CSGPAGPGGGTEAFF | TGCAGTGGACCCGCCGGGCCGGGTGGGGGCACTGAAGCTTTCTTT
TRBJ2-3 | - | many | TRBV4-3 | CASSLRLVRKGSPDTQYF | TGCGCCAGCAGCCTTAGATTAGTGCGTAAGGGCAGTCCAGATACGCAGTATTTT
TRBJ2-7 | - | - | TRBV20-1 | CSAPPGVSGADRSLYEQYF | TGCAGTGCTCCCCCGGGGGTTAGCGGAGCAGACCGATCCCTCTACGAGCAGTACTTC
TRBJ2-7 | TRBD1 | many | TRBV12-3/TRBV12-4 | CASSVRDRADEQYF | TGTGCCAGCAGTGTCCGGGACAGGGCCGACGAGCAGTACTTC
TRBJ2-1 | TRBD2 | many | TRBV12-3/TRBV12-4 | CASSLKMLAGVSDEQFF | TGTGCCAGCAGTTTAAAGATGCTAGCGGGAGTTTCGGATGAGCAGTTCTTC
TRBJ2-1 | TRBD2 | many | TRBV9 | CASSPLPGTSSLDEQFF | TGTGCCAGCAGCCCACTTCCCGGGACTAGTTCATTAGATGAGCAGTTCTTC
TRBJ1-4 | TRBD1 | many | TRBV12-3/TRBV12-4 | CASSLTMGQNFEKLFF | TGTGCCAGCAGTTTAACTATGGGACAGAACTTCGAAAAACTGTTTTTT
TRBJ2-1 | - | many | TRBV20-1 | CSALSYNEQFF | TGCAGTGCCCTCTCCTACAATGAGCAGTTCTTC
TRBJ1-2 | - | many | TRBV29-1 | CSAPSTNYGYTF | TGCAGCGCCCCCAGTACTAACTATGGCTACACCTTC
TRBJ1-2 | - | many | TRBV12-3/TRBV12-4 | CASTPGLPGGGYTF | TGTGCCAGCACCCCGGGTCTGCCCGGGGGTGGCTACACCTTC
TRBJ2-1 | - | many | TRBV7-8 | CASSSGRNRVNEQFF | TGTGCCAGCAGTTCAGGGAGAAATCGGGTCAATGAGCAGTTCTTC
TRBJ2-1 | - | many | TRBV5-1 | CASSGTGPARGNEQFF | TGCGCCAGCAGCGGAACCGGGCCAGCTCGTGGCAATGAGCAGTTCTTC
TRBJ2-5 | - | few | TRBV7-2 | CASSLVGSQTQYF | TGTGCCAGCAGCTTAGTTGGTTCCCAGACCCAGTACTTC
TRBJ1-4 | - | many | TRBV12-3/TRBV12-4 | CASRIEGHRIEKLFF | TGTGCCAGCAGAATCGAAGGACACCGTATTGAAAAACTGTTTTTT
TRBJ2-7 | TRBD1 | many | TRBV10-3 | CAISSGDRLHYEQYF | TGTGCCATCAGTTCTGGGGACAGGCTCCACTACGAGCAGTACTTC
TRBJ1-1 | TRBD1 | many | TRBV7-2 | CASSSVARDSTEAFF | TGTGCCAGCAGCTCCGTGGCCAGGGACAGCACTGAAGCTTTCTTT
TRBJ2-3 | - | many | TRBV3-1 | CASGYLTDTQYF | TGTGCCAGCGGATACCTCACAGATACGCAGTATTTT
TRBJ2-7 | TRBD1 | many | TRBV28 | CASNGGQGADEQYF | TGTGCCAGCAATGGGGGACAGGGGGCAGACGAGCAGTACTTC
TRBJ2-3 | - | many | TRBV9 | CASSVDGGLPLTDTQYF | TGTGCCAGCAGCGTAGATGGGGGGCTCCCCTTGACAGATACGCAGTATTTT
TRBJ2-2 | - | many | TRBV6-2/TRBV6-3 | CASSYERSGLFF | TGTGCCAGCAGTTACGAAAGAAGTGGGCTGTTTTTT
TRBJ1-5 | TRBD1 | many | TRBV20-1 | CSARADRGRDNQPQHF | TGCAGTGCTAGAGCGGACAGGGGGCGAGACAATCAGCCCCAGCATTTT
TRBJ2-1 | - | many | TRBV19 | CASSTTGYNEQFF | TGTGCCAGTAGTACCACAGGGTATAATGAGCAGTTCTTC
TRBJ2-1 | TRBD1 | many | TRBV7-9 | CATPGQGNNEQFF | TGTGCCACCCCGGGACAGGGGAACAATGAGCAGTTCTTC
TRBJ2-3 | - | many | TRBV20-1 | CSARDRSPARSDTQYF | TGCAGTGCTAGAGATCGTTCCCCAGCGAGGTCCGATACGCAGTATTTT
TRBJ2-5 | - | many | TRBV7-8 | CASSRTLGQGETQYF | TGTGCCAGCAGTCGTACTTTAGGGCAAGGGGAGACCCAGTACTTC
TRBJ1-4 | TRBD1 | many | TRBV2 | CASSTGQGTTNEKLFF | TGTGCCAGCAGTACAGGACAGGGCACAACTAATGAAAAACTGTTTTTT
TRBJ1-5 | - | many | TRBV18 | CASSIAGGEQPQHF | TGTGCCAGCTCCATCGCTGGGGGGGAGCAGCCCCAGCATTTT
TRBJ1-2 | - | many | TRBV18 | CASSEGIDNYGYTF | TGTGCCAGCTCAGAGGGGATTGATAACTATGGCTACACCTTC
TRBJ1-2 | TRBD1 | - | TRBV19 | CASTAAAGGTVYGYTF | TGTGCCAGTACTGCCGCCGCAGGGGGCACGGTGTATGGCTACACCTTC
TRBJ2-1 | TRBD2 | - | TRBV7-3 | CASSPILATSYNEQFF | TGTGCCAGCAGCCCAATACTAGCGACCTCCTACAATGAGCAGTTCTTC
TRBJ1-6 | - | many | TRBV10-2 | CAAGGQGGSPLHF | TGCGCCGCGGGGGGGCAGGGCGGTTCACCCCTCCACTTT
TRBJ2-1 | TRBD2 | many | TRBV27 | CASSPSLAGGNEQFF | TGTGCCAGCAGTCCCTCCCTAGCGGGGGGCAATGAGCAGTTCTTC
TRBJ2-5 | TRBD2 | - | TRBV29-1 | CSVSEGFGGWETQYF | TGCAGCGTCTCTGAGGGGTTCGGGGGGTGGGAGACCCAGTACTTC
TRBJ2-1 | TRBD2 | many | TRBV5-5 | CASSFQRGGVYNEQFF | TGTGCCAGCAGCTTCCAGCGGGGGGGGGTATACAATGAGCAGTTCTTC
TRBJ2-3 | - | many | TRBV5-1 | CASSLVRPDTQYF | TGCGCCAGCAGCTTGGTTCGACCAGATACGCAGTATTTT
TRBJ2-3 | TRBD2 | many | TRBV4-3 | CASSQLSGGSNTQYF | TGCGCCAGCAGCCAATTAAGCGGGGGGTCCAATACGCAGTATTTT
TRBJ2-1 | - | many | TRBV10-2 | CASTRDNAHNEQFF | TGCGCCAGCACTAGGGACAATGCCCACAATGAGCAGTTCTTC
TRBJ2-1 | TRBD2 | many | TRBV29-1 | CSVETGGAYNEQFF | TGCAGCGTTGAGACGGGAGGAGCATACAATGAGCAGTTCTTC
TRBJ2-5 | - | many | TRBV6-1 | CASSELVSYQETQYF | TGTGCCAGCAGTGAACTGGTCTCGTACCAAGAGACCCAGTACTTC